This T cell receptor (beta chain) was sequenced during a study of blood T cell repertoires in COVID-19. For the study at large: The origin of the acute and convalescent COVID-19 samples was the United States, Italy and Spain.

Each participant's cohort was designated according to participant-reported clinical history. A case of COVID-19 had been met by exposed participants within 2 weeks before study entry. This clone was seen just once. Study processing details: Estimates of nucleated cell counts were drawn from the amplification of reference gene primers. Sequenced by immunoSEQ multiplex PCR; TCRdb stores in-frame clones only, minus some. Clone size and V and J calls were adopted from that table, with D and trimming inferred from the DNA. The sample has more than 300,000 clones; around nine tenths are singletons. CDR1 is SGHKS, CDR2 YYEKEE, per germline (reference sequence). CDR3 length: 14 residues. The germline V and J ends were trimmed by 0 bases and 5 bases, with 8 bases remaining between them.

Material: PBMCs or T cells enriched from blood (not recorded which). This clonotype was sampled from a woman in her twenties or thirties who had been exposed to COVID-19. The rearrangement links TRBV5-5 to TRBJ1-4, with D perhaps matching TRBD1 (6 bases). The CDR3 sequence: CASSLDRVNEKLFF. The CDR3 region has the DNA TGTGCCAGCAGCTTGGACAGGGTAAATGAAAAACTGTTTTTT.